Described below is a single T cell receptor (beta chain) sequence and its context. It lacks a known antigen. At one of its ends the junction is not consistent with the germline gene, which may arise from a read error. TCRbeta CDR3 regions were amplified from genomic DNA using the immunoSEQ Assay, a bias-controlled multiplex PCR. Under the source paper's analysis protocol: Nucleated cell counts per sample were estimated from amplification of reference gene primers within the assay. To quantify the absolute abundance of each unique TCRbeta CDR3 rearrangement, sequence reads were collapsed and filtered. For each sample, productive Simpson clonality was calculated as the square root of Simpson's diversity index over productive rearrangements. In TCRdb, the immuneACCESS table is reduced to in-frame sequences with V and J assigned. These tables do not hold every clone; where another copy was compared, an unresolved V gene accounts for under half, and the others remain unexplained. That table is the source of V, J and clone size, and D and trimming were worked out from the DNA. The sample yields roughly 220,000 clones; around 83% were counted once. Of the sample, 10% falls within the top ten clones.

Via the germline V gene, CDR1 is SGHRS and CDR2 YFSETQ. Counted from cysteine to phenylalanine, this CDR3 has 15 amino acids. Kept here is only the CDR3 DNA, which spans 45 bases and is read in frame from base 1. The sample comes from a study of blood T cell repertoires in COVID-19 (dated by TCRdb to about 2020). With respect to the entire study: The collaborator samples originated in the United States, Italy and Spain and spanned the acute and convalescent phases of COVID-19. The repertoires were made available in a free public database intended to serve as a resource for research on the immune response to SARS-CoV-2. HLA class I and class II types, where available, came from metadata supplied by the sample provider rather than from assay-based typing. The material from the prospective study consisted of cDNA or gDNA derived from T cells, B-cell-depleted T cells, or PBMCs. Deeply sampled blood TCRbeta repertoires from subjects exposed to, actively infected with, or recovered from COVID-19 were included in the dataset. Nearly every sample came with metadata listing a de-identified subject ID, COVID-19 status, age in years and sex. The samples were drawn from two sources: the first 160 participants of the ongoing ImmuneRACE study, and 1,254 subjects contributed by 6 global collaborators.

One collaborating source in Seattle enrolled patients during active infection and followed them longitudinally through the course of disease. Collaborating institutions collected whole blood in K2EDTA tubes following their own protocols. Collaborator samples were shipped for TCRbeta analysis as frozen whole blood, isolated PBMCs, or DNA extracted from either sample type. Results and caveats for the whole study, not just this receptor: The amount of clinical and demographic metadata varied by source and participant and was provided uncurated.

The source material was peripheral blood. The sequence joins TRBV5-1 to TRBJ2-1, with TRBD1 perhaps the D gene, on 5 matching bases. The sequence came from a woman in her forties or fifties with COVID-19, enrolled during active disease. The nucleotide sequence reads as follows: TGCGCCAGCCGCTTAGGGGTCCCCTCCTACAATGAGCAGTTCTTC. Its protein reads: CASRLGVPSYNEQFF.